This entry lists 32 T cell receptor beta chains sequenced from one sample in a study of identical twins. From the 5' RACE reads, TCRdb called clonotypes with MiXCR, one entry per CDR3 protein. The data show some 1,700,000 distinct CDR3 sequences, under 35% seen once. The sample comprised cord blood. Receptors were obtained from a newborn girl in good health.

This clonotype was detected a few times. The V gene is TRBV6-2 or TRBV6-3, the J gene TRBJ2-3, with D maybe TRBD1 (5 bases). Trimming took 5 bases from V and 4 from J, leaving 16 bases between them. Germline CDR1 and CDR2: MNHEY and SVGEGT. CDR3 size: 15 residues. The CDR3: CASSPQARRSDTQYF. CDR3 bases: TGTGCCAGCAGTCCACAGGCTAGGCGGTCAGATACGCAGTATTTT.

V is TRBV10-3 and J is TRBJ2-3; 9 bases fit TRBD2. The V segment lost 4 bases and the J segment 5 bases; nucleotides outside the gene matches: 4. The V gene's germline CDR1 is ENHRY and CDR2 SYGVKD. This CDR3 spans 14 amino acids. In DNA, the CDR3 is TGTGCCATCAGTGGGACTAGCGTGGGAGATACGCAGTATTTT. Its protein product is CAISGTSVGDTQYF.

The V call is TRBV3-1, the J call TRBJ1-5, with 9 bases that match TRBD1. This CDR3 region has 15 residues. Germline V gives CDR1 LGHDT, CDR2 YNNKEL (reference sequence). V was pared by 1 base and J by 6 bases, with 4 bases of the junction left unmatched. CDR3 DNA: TGTGCCAGCAGCCAAGGGGACAGGGATCTTCAGCCCCAGCATTTT. The encoded protein is CASSQGDRDLQPQHF.

This clonotype was detected a few times. The rearrangement links TRBV18 to TRBJ2-5; D uncertain. The better agreement between TRBJ2-7 and the DNA end casts doubt on the J call. From germline, CDR1 is KGHSH and CDR2 LQKENI. The CDR3 is 13 amino acids. Written as DNA, the CDR3 is TGTGCCAGCTCACCACCAGGCAAGTACGAGCAGTACTTC. Translating gives CASSPPGKYEQYF.

About this clonotype itself: One end of the junction does not line up with germline, which may come from a read error. The rearrangement joins TRBV5-1 to TRBJ1-5; no reliable D call. The germline gives CDR1 SGHRS, CDR2 YFSETQ. The CDR3 extends over 12 amino acids. For the CDR3, the DNA is TGCGCCAGCAGCTTGGGCAATCAGTCCCAGCATTTT. Protein sequence: CASSLGNQSQHF. Full variable domain (missing parts from reference TRBV5-1 and TRBJ1-5): KAGVTQTPRYLIKTRGQQVTLSCSPISGHRSVSWYQQTPGQGLQFLFEYFSETQRNKGNFPGRFSGRQFSNSRSEMNVSTLELGDSALYLCASSLGNQSQHFGDGTRLSIL.

Comments on this clonotype: Since no conserved phenylalanine or tryptophan closes the CDR3, a read error is the likely cause. The J gene is TRBJ1-5, the V gene TRBV30; 7 bases line up with TRBD1. CDR3 length: 17 residues. The V segment lost 1 base and the J segment 4 bases; nucleotides outside the gene matches: 13. Germline assignment: CDR1 GTSNPN and CDR2 SVGIG (reference sequence). The DNA for the CDR3 is TGTGCCTGGAGTGACCCGACAGGGAAAAGGAGTAATCAGCCCCAGCATTAT. It is translated as CAWSDPTGKRSNQPQHY.

This clonotype was seen just once. This chain connects TRBV12-3 or TRBV12-4 to TRBJ2-1; 8 bases map to TRBD2. V lost 2 bases, J lost 4 bases, and 10 bases stayed unmatched. The CDR3 length is 17 residues. In nucleotides, the CDR3 is TGTGCCAGCAGTTTAAGGCCGCGGGGGGAGCTTTACAATGAGCAGTTCTTC. Translating gives CASSLRPRGELYNEQFF.

This clonotype occurred many times. The rearrangement joins TRBV2 to TRBJ2-5; D is unresolved. The V and J ends lost 7 bases and 0 bases respectively, with 9 bases between them. The CDR3 is 13 residues long. CDR1 SNHLY and CDR2 FYNNEI come from the germline V gene. The CDR3 here is CASIWAHQETQYF. DNA of the CDR3: TGTGCCAGCATTTGGGCCCACCAAGAGACCCAGTACTTC. Supplemented by reference TRBV2 and TRBJ2-5, the full variable domain reads EPEVTQTPSHQVTQMGQEVILRCVPISNHLYFYWYRQILGQKVEFLVSFYNNEISEKSEIFDDQFSVERPDGSNFTLKIRSTKLEDSAMYFCASIWAHQETQYFGPGTRLLVL.

The sample holds a few counts of this clonotype. The chain has TRBV12-3 or TRBV12-4 and TRBJ2-3; 8 bases are shared with TRBD2. V lost 8 bases, J lost 3 bases, and 7 bases stayed unmatched. CDR3 length equals 14 residues. For the CDR3, the DNA is TGTGCCAGCGTCAATCGGGGGGGGACAGATACGCAGTATTTT. This codes for CASVNRGGTDTQYF.

This clonotype was seen repeatedly, ten times or more. The V gene is TRBV27, the J gene TRBJ1-2, with 8 bases fitting TRBD1. V lost 4 bases, J lost 6 bases, and 4 bases stayed unmatched. The germline gives CDR1 MNHEY, CDR2 SMNVEV (reference sequence). The CDR3 length is 13 residues. In nucleotides, the CDR3 is TGTGCCAGCAGTTCAAGACAGGGGAATGGCTACACCTTC. This codes for CASSSRQGNGYTF.

This clonotype was recorded a few times. This sequence joins TRBV4-1 and TRBJ2-1; D gene ambiguous. Germline-derived CDR1 and CDR2 are MGHRA and YSYEKL. The CDR3 is 17 residues long. Trimming removed 1 base at V and 0 bases at J, with 13 bases between. The CDR3 sequence: CASSQVLLPFSYNEQFF. CDR3 in DNA: TGCGCCAGCAGCCAAGTCCTACTGCCGTTCTCCTACAATGAGCAGTTCTTC.

The chain carries TRBV2 and TRBJ2-5, with D possibly being TRBD1 (5 bases). Trimming removed 11 bases at V and 2 bases at J, with 9 bases between. Germline assignment: CDR1 SNHLY and CDR2 FYNNEI. The CDR3 runs to 11 residues. The CDR3 reads CAGQGQETQYF. CDR3 sequence (DNA): TGTGCCGGCCAGGGTCAAGAGACCCAGTACTTC. The whole variable domain, remainder taken from reference TRBV2 and TRBJ2-5, is EPEVTQTPSHQVTQMGQEVILRCVPISNHLYFYWYRQILGQKVEFLVSFYNNEISEKSEIFDDQFSVERPDGSNFTLKIRSTKLEDSAMYFCAGQGQETQYFGPGTRLLVL.

This clonotype was detected a few times. V is TRBV4-1 and J is TRBJ2-3, with TRBD2 identical over 7 bases. Trimming removed 1 base from V and 3 bases from J; junction bases left unmatched: 10. This CDR3 has 17 residues. CDR1 and CDR2 (germline): MGHRA, YSYEKL. CDR3 nucleotide sequence: TGCGCCAGCAGCCAAGGTTTCGCGGGAGTCCGAACAGATACGCAGTATTTT. This codes for CASSQGFAGVRTDTQYF.

This clonotype has a handful of counts. The J gene is TRBJ2-3, the V gene TRBV20-1; D gene uncertain. CDR3 length: 16 amino acids. Germline values: CDR1 DFQATT, CDR2 SNEGSKA (reference sequence). Trimming cost V 3 bases and J 1 base, with 17 bases left between them. The CDR3 protein is CSARDPGGLGTDTQYF. CDR3 sequence (DNA): TGCAGTGCTAGGGACCCCGGCGGCTTGGGCACAGATACGCAGTATTTT.

This clonotype occurred a few times. The V gene is TRBV7-2, the J gene TRBJ1-4; tentatively, D is TRBD1 (6 bases). CDR1 is SGHTA, CDR2 FQGNSA, per germline. V was trimmed by 2 bases and J by 4 bases, leaving 17 bases between them. This CDR3 spans 17 amino acids. In DNA form, the CDR3 reads TGTGCCAGCAGCTTAAACCACATACAGGGCCTTAATGAAAAACTGTTTTTT. Amino acid sequence: CASSLNHIQGLNEKLFF.

This clonotype was counted many times. V gene TRBV5-1 combines with J gene TRBJ2-5, with 10 bases aligning to TRBD1. The CDR3 loop spans 14 amino acids. V was pared by 3 bases and J by 4 bases, with 3 bases of the junction left unmatched. Germline CDR1 SGHRS, CDR2 YFSETQ. Written as DNA, the CDR3 is TGCGCCAGCAGCTCGTGGGACAGGGGAGAGACCCAGTACTTC. It yields the protein CASSSWDRGETQYF.

Turning to this clonotype: This could be a read error, since a much larger clone is one nucleotide away. The J gene is TRBJ2-4, the V gene TRBV2; 9 nucleotides line up with TRBD1. V lost 5 bases and J lost 13; bases outside the gene matches: 18. This CDR3 comprises 16 residues. Per germline, CDR1 SNHLY and CDR2 FYNNEI. The CDR3 loop is CASSKPGQGFHNEQYF. Written as DNA, the CDR3 is TGTGCCAGCAGTAAGCCGGGACAGGGATTCCACAATGAGCAGTACTTC.

In this sample, this clonotype turned up a few times. The J gene is TRBJ1-1, the V gene TRBV28; no firm D call. V was clipped by 7 bases and J by 3 bases, with 12 bases between them. This CDR3 is built from 13 residues. In germline, CDR1 is MDHEN, CDR2 SYDVKM. CDR3 protein: CASTGGIHTEAFF. CDR3 bases: TGTGCCAGCACCGGAGGGATACACACTGAAGCTTTCTTT.

The chain has TRBV28 and TRBJ1-6; D might be TRBD1 (5 bases). The CDR3 runs 12 residues. Germline V gene lookup returns CDR1 MDHEN and CDR2 SYDVKM. Trimming stripped 7 bases from V and 9 bases from J, with 10 bases between. The DNA for the CDR3 is TGTGCCAGCAATGGGGGGGGTTCACCCCTCCACTTT. Amino acids: CASNGGGSPLHF.

V gene TRBV5-1 combines with J gene TRBJ1-3; D is perhaps TRBD1 (5 bases). The CDR3 consists of 16 residues. V was pared by 3 bases and J by 3 bases, with 16 bases between. Germline V gives CDR1 SGHRS, CDR2 YFSETQ. The CDR3 DNA follows: TGCGCCAGCAGCTCGCGGCCCGGGACGGATGGAAACACCATATATTTT. Protein sequence: CASSSRPGTDGNTIYF.

The V call is TRBV20-1, the J call TRBJ1-5; maybe TRBD1 (6 bases). CDR3 length: 14 residues. The germline gives CDR1 DFQATT, CDR2 SNEGSKA (reference sequence). V lost 6 bases, J lost 4 bases, and 16 bases lay in between. The CDR3 spells CSALPRGLNQPQHF. The CDR3 DNA follows: TGCAGTGCCCTCCCCCGGGGGCTGAATCAGCCCCAGCATTTT.

The rearrangement uses TRBV28 and TRBJ2-3; 7 bases align to TRBD2. This CDR3 is built from 14 residues. J gave up 4 bases and V 4 bases, and 5 bases lay outside the gene matches. CDR1 MDHEN and CDR2 SYDVKM come from the germline V gene. The DNA of the CDR3 is TGTGCCAGCAGTTCTAGCGGTCTACCAGATACGCAGTATTTT. Protein product: CASSSSGLPDTQYF.

J is TRBJ2-3 and V is TRBV19; 10 bases are shared with TRBD1. This CDR3 contains 15 residues. The V segment lost 5 bases and the J segment 8 bases; nucleotides outside the gene matches: 10. Germline V gene sequence: CDR1 LNHDA, CDR2 SQIVND (reference sequence). The CDR3 sequence: CASSEDRGRRGTQYF. Written as DNA, the CDR3 is TGTGCCAGTAGTGAGGACAGGGGGAGGCGCGGTACGCAGTATTTT.

This clonotype was detected ten times or more. The rearrangement joins TRBV2 to TRBJ2-1, with 10 bases fitting TRBD2. The germline gives CDR1 SNHLY, CDR2 FYNNEI. V gave up 4 bases and J gave up 2 bases; unmatched junction bases: 2. This CDR3 is 15 amino acids long. CDR3 sequence reads: CASSGAGGPYNEQFF. CDR3 DNA: TGTGCCAGCAGTGGAGCGGGAGGGCCCTACAATGAGCAGTTCTTC.

The chain joins TRBV2 to TRBJ2-5; 14 positions match TRBD2. J was trimmed by 3 bases and V by 4 bases; bases with no gene match: 4. Germline V gives CDR1 SNHLY, CDR2 FYNNEI. The CDR3 covers 16 residues. CDR3 amino acids: CASSARGLAGEETQYF. CDR3 bases: TGTGCCAGCAGTGCAAGGGGACTAGCGGGGGAAGAGACCCAGTACTTC.

The table lists this clonotype with a few counts. The V gene is TRBV20-1, the J gene TRBJ2-1; 10 nucleotides align to TRBD2. V was clipped by 2 bases and J by 2 bases; unmatched bases: 9. Per the germline V gene, CDR1 is DFQATT and CDR2 is SNEGSKA (reference sequence). CDR3 size: 17 residues. CDR3 residues: CSARPSGRAWAYNEQFF. As DNA, the CDR3 is TGCAGTGCTAGACCCAGCGGGAGGGCCTGGGCCTACAATGAGCAGTTCTTC.

The chain joins TRBV5-1 to TRBJ2-5, with D possibly being TRBD1 (6 bases). Germline CDR1 is SGHRS and CDR2 is YFSETQ. There are 15 residues in the CDR3. V was pared by 3 bases and J by 2 bases, with 14 bases between. The CDR3 coding sequence is TGCGCCAGCAGCTATAGAACAGGGCCTCAAGAGACCCAGTACTTC. This gives the protein CASSYRTGPQETQYF. The full variable domain, its missing parts supplied by reference TRBV5-1 and TRBJ2-5, is KAGVTQTPRYLIKTRGQQVTLSCSPISGHRSVSWYQQTPGQGLQFLFEYFSETQRNKGNFPGRFSGRQFSNSRSEMNVSTLELGDSALYLCASSYRTGPQETQYFGPGTRLLVL.

The chain combines TRBV7-8 with TRBJ2-1; TRBD1 is a possible D gene (6 bases). The V and J ends lost 5 bases and 0 bases respectively, with 23 bases between them. This CDR3 comprises 19 residues. Germline CDR1 is SGHVS and CDR2 is FQNEAQ. CDR3 amino acids: CASSLIFTRGGSSYNEQFF. CDR3 nucleotides: TGTGCCAGCAGCCTCATCTTCACGAGAGGGGGTAGCTCCTACAATGAGCAGTTCTTC.

The CDR3 here is CASSVGEGGSSYNEQYF. The CDR3 DNA reads TGTGCCAGCAGCGTAGGTGAGGGAGGAAGCTCCTACAATGAGCAGTACTTC. The rearrangement links TRBV9 to TRBJ2-5; D possibly corresponds to TRBD2 (6 bases). Trimming stripped 0 bases from V and 11 bases from J, with 26 bases between. From germline, CDR1 is SGDLS and CDR2 YYNGEE. The CDR3 loop spans 17 amino acids.

The sample holds a few counts of this clonotype. V is TRBV6-2 or TRBV6-3 and J is TRBJ1-5, with a tentative D call TRBD1 (6 bases). Trimming shortened V by 2 bases and J by 5 bases, and 13 bases separated the two germline ends. CDR3 length: 15 amino acids. Looked up from germline, CDR1 is MNHEY and CDR2 is SVGEGT. The CDR3 region has the DNA TGTGCCAGCAGTTACCCGAGGGGGTGGGATCAGCCCCAGCATTTT. It codes for CASSYPRGWDQPQHF.

This chain uses TRBV4-2 with TRBJ2-5, with 7 bases lining up with TRBD1. The length of the CDR3 is 14 residues. Germline V gene sequence: CDR1 LGHNA, CDR2 YNFKEQ. The ends lost 1 base at V and 3 bases at J; junction bases unmatched: 2. CDR3 in DNA: TGTGCCAGCAGCCAAGCTGACAGGGAAGAGACCCAGTACTTC. This codes for CASSQADREETQYF.

V usage is TRBV29-1 and J usage is TRBJ2-5; weak D call: TRBD2 (5 bases). Germline-derived CDR1 and CDR2 are SQVTM and ANQGSEA. The CDR3 totals 13 residues. Trimming shortened V by 7 bases and J by 5 bases, and 17 bases separated the two germline ends. As DNA, the CDR3 is TGCAGCGCAGGCGGGTCCGGCGGGGAGACCCAGTACTTC. Translation: CSAGGSGGETQYF.